One sample yielded the 7 T cell receptor beta chains listed below, sequenced in a study of T-cell memory formation after mild COVID-19. TCRdb processed the 5' RACE reads anew with MiXCR; each CDR3 protein has one entry. The table shows roughly 370,000 distinct CDR3 sequences, with 15% to 20% occurring only once. Sequencing input: PBMCs or a T cell subset sorted from them (not recorded which). Receptor source: a man between 18 and 35 years old who had mild COVID-19 (a few samples of this study predate the infection). Cell type and time point are not known.

The CDR3: CASSYLLGAGDTQYF. DNA of the CDR3: TGTGCCAGCAGTTACCTCTTAGGGGCGGGAGATACGCAGTATTTT. The V call is TRBV6-5, the J call TRBJ2-3; D may correspond to TRBD1 or TRBD2 (5 bases each). The CDR3 contains 15 residues. The germline CDR1 and CDR2 sequences are MNHEY and SVGAGI. The V end lost 2 bases, the J end lost 5 bases, and 14 bases lay between the germline ends.

The chain joins TRBV2 to TRBJ2-5; TRBD1 matches 11 bases. The V gene end was trimmed by 3 bases and the J gene end by 4 bases; junction bases not matched to a gene: 1. Looked up from germline, CDR1 is SNHLY and CDR2 is FYNNEI. The CDR3 length is 14 residues. CDR3 bases: TGTGCCAGCAGTGACGGGACAGGGGGAGAGACCCAGTACTTC. Amino acids: CASSDGTGGETQYF.

This clonotype was recorded a few times. V usage is TRBV18 and J usage is TRBJ1-5, with a tentative D call TRBD1 (6 bases). Germline V gives CDR1 KGHSH, CDR2 LQKENI. V dropped 5 bases and J dropped 4 bases, with 12 bases sitting between them. CDR3 length equals 14 residues. The CDR3 is CASSTGHTNQPQHF. The CDR3 DNA follows: TGTGCCAGCTCAACGGGACATACGAATCAGCCCCAGCATTTT.

This chain links TRBV5-1 with TRBJ2-7; D might be TRBD1 (7 bases). The CDR3 sequence is 13 residues long. Germline V gene data show CDR1 as SGHRS and CDR2 as YFSETQ. V lost 4 bases and J 1 base, leaving 9 bases between the germline ends. The CDR3 protein is CASSAGQSYEQYF. For the CDR3, the DNA is TGCGCCAGCAGCGCGGGACAGTCCTACGAGCAGTACTTC.

V is TRBV4-3 and J is TRBJ1-2; the D is unclear. Germline assignment: CDR1 LGHNA and CDR2 YSLEER. V dropped 1 base and J dropped 4 bases, with 13 bases sitting between them. This CDR3 is 15 amino acids long. The CDR3 bases are TGCGCCAGCAGCCAAGGAGAAGGCGCGGGCTATGGCTACACCTTC. Protein product: CASSQGEGAGYGYTF.

V and J are TRBV7-8 and TRBJ1-1; D ambiguous. Germline values: CDR1 SGHVS, CDR2 FQNEAQ. Trimming cost V 1 base and J 5 bases, with 14 bases left between them. The CDR3 has 15 residues. The chain's CDR3 is CASSLERAVKTEAFF. CDR3 in DNA: TGTGCCAGCAGCTTAGAACGGGCAGTAAAAACTGAAGCTTTCTTT.

This clonotype has more than one count but fewer than ten. This chain links TRBV6-5 with TRBJ1-4; D gene ambiguous. This CDR3 spans 15 amino acids. CDR1 is MNHEY and CDR2 is SVGAGI in the germline V gene. V was pared by 5 bases and J by 2 bases, with 12 bases between. For the CDR3, the DNA is TGTGCCAGCAGTAAGACTGGAGGGACTAATGAAAAACTGTTTTTT. This translates into CASSKTGGTNEKLFF.